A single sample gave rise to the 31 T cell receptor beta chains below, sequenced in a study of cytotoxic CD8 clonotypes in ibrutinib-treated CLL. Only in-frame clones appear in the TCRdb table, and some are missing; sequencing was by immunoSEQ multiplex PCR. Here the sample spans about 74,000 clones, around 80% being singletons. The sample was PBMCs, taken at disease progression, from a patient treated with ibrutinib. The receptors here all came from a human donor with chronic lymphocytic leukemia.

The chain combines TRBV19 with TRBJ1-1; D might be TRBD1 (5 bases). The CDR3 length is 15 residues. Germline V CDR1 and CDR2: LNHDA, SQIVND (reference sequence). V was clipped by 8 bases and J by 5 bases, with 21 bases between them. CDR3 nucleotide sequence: TGTGCCAGTTCACTGAGTGTGGGGCGAGGAACTGAAGCTTTCTTT. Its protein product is CASSLSVGRGTEAFF.

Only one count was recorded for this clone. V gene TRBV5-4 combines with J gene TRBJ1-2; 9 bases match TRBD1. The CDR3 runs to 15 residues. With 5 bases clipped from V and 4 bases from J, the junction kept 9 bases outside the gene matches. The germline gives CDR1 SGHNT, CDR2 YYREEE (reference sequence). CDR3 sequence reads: CASSPGQGFSYGYTF. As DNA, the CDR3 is TGTGCCAGCAGTCCGGGACAGGGTTTTAGCTATGGCTACACCTTC. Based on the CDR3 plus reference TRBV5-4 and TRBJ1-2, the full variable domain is ETGVTQSPTHLIKTRGQQVTLRCSSQSGHNTVSWYQQALGQGPQFIFQYYREEENGRGNFPPRFSGLQFPNYSSELNVNALELDDSALYLCASSPGQGFSYGYTFGSGTRLTVV.

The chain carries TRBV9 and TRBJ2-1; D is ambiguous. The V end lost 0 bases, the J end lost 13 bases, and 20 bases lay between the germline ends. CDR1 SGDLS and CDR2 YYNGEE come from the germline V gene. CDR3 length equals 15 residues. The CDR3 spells CASSVDRMRGSPQFF. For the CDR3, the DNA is TGTGCCAGCAGCGTAGATCGAATGCGAGGCAGTCCCCAGTTCTTC.

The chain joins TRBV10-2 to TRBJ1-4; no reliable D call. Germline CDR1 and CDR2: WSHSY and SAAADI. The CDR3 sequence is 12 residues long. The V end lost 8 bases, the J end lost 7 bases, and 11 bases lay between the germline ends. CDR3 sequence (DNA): TGCGCCAGCGGATCTTTGGGTGAAAAACTGTTTTTT. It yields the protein CASGSLGEKLFF.

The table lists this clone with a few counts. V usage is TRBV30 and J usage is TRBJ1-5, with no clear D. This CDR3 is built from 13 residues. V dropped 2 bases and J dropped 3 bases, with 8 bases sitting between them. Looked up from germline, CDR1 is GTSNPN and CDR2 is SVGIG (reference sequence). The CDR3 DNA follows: TGTGCCTGGAGTATCGGAAACAATCAGCCCCAGCATTTT. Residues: CAWSIGNNQPQHF.

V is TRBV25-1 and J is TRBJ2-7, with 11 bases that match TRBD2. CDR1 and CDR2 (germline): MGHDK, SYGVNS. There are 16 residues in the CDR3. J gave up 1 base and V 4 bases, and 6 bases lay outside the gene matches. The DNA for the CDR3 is TGTGCCAGCAGTGCCTGGGGGACTAGCGGATCCTACGAGCAGTACTTC. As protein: CASSAWGTSGSYEQYF.

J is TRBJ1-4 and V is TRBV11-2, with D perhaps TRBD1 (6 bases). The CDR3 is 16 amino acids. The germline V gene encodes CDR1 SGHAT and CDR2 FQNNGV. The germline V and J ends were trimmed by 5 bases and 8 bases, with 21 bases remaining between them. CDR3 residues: CASSPTVQGRWEKLFF. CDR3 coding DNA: TGTGCCAGCAGCCCTACTGTACAGGGAAGGTGGGAAAAACTGTTTTTT.

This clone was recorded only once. The CDR3 DNA reads as TGTGCCAGCAGTTTCCAGGGGGCTAACTATGGCTACACCTTC. Translating gives CASSFQGANYGYTF. This sequence joins TRBV28 and TRBJ1-2; 7 positions match TRBD1. The CDR3 runs 14 residues. With V trimmed by 3 bases and J by 0 bases, 1 base remained unmatched. Per germline, CDR1 MDHEN and CDR2 SYDVKM.

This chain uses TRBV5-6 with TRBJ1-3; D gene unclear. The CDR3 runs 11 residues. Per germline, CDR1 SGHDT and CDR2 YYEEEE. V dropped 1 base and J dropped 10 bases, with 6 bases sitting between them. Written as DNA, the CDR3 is TGTGCCAGCAGCTTGTTCGGGACCATATATTTT. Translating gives CASSLFGTIYF.

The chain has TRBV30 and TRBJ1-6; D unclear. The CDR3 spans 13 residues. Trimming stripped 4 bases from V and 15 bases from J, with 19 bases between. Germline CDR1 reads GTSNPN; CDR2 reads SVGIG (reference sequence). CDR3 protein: CAWTPLQSWHLHF. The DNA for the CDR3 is TGTGCCTGGACCCCCCTCCAGTCCTGGCACCTCCACTTT. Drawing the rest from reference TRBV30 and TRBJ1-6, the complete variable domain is SQTIHQWPATLVQPVGSPLSLECTVEGTSNPNLYWYRQAAGRGLQLLFYSVGIGQISSEVPQNLSASRPQDRQFILSSKKLLLSDSGFYLCAWTPLQSWHLHFGNGTRLTVT.

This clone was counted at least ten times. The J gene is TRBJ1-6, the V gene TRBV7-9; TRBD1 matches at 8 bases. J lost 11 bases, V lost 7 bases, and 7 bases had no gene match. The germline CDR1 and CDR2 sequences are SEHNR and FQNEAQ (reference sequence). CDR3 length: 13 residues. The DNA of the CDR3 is TGTGCCAGCACCTTGGGGACAGGAACACCCCTCCACTTT. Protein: CASTLGTGTPLHF.

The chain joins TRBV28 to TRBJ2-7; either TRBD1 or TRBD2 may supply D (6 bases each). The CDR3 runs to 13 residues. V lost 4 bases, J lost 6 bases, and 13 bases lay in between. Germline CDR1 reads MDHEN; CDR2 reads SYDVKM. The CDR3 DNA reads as TGTGCCAGCAGTTGGTTCGGGGGCTCCGAGCAGTACTTC. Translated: CASSWFGGSEQYF.

The CDR3 DNA follows: TGTGCCTGGGGGACAGGGTACAGCAATCAGCCCCAGCATTTT. It is translated as CAWGTGYSNQPQHF. The V call is TRBV30, the J call TRBJ1-5, with 9 bases matching TRBD1. Germline V gives CDR1 GTSNPN, CDR2 SVGIG (reference sequence). V trimming: 5 bases; J trimming: 1 base; junction bases outside the gene matches: 3. The CDR3 is 14 residues long. Together with reference TRBV30 and TRBJ1-5, the CDR3 gives the full variable domain: SQTIHQWPATLVQPVGSPLSLECTVEGTSNPNLYWYRQAAGRGLQLLFYSVGIGQISSEVPQNLSASRPQDRQFILSSKKLLLSDSGFYLCAWGTGYSNQPQHFGDGTRLSIL.

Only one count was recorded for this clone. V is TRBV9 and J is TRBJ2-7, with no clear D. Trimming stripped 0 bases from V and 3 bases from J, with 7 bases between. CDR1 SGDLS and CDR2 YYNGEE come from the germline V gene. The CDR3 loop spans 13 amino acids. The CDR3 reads CASSVEGVYEQYF. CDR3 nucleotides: TGTGCCAGCAGCGTAGAAGGTGTCTACGAGCAGTACTTC.

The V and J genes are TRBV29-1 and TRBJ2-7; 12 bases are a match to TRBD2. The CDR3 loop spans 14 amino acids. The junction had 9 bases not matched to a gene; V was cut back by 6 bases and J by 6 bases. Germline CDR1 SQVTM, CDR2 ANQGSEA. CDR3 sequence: CSVGGLAGSTEQYF. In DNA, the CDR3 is TGCAGCGTCGGGGGACTAGCGGGTTCTACCGAGCAGTACTTC.

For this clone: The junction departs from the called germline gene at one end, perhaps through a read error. CDR3 DNA sequence: TGCGCCAGCAGACAAGGGACAGGGGCCTACGAGCAGTACTTC. It translates to CASRQGTGAYEQYF. The rearrangement uses TRBV4-1 and TRBJ2-7; 10 nucleotides agree with TRBD1. Germline CDR1 reads MGHRA; CDR2 reads YSYEKL. The CDR3 length is 14 residues.

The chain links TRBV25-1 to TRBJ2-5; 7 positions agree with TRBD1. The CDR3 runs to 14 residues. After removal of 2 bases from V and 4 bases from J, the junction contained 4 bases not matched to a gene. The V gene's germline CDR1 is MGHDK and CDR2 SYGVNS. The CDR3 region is CASSEPTGRETQYF. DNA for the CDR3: TGTGCCAGCAGTGAACCGACAGGGAGAGAGACCCAGTACTTC.

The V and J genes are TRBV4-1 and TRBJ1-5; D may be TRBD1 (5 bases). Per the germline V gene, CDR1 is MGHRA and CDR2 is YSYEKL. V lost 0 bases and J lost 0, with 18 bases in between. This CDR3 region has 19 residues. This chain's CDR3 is CASSQDLTYVGASNQPQHF. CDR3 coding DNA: TGCGCCAGCAGCCAAGACCTGACTTATGTTGGGGCTAGCAATCAGCCCCAGCATTTT.

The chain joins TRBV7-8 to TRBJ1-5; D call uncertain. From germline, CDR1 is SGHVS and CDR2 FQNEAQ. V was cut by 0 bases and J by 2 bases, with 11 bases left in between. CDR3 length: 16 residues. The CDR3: CASSLAAKVGNQPQHF. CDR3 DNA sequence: TGTGCCAGCAGCTTAGCAGCTAAGGTGGGCAATCAGCCCCAGCATTTT. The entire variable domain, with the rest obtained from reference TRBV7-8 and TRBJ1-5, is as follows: GAGVSQSPRYKVAKRGQDVALRCDPISGHVSLFWYQQALGQGPEFLTYFQNEAQLDKSGLPSDRFFAERPEGSVSTLKIQRTQQEDSAVYLCASSLAAKVGNQPQHFGDGTRLSIL.

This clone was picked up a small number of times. The CDR3 region has the DNA TGTGCCAGCAGCGCTAGTGGGGGGCCGGGCGAGCAGTACTTC. Amino acids: CASSASGGPGEQYF. This chain links TRBV9 with TRBJ2-7, with D perhaps assigned TRBD1 or TRBD2 (6 bases each). In germline, CDR1 is SGDLS, CDR2 YYNGEE. This CDR3 comprises 14 residues. V was clipped by 3 bases and J by 6 bases, with 16 bases between them.

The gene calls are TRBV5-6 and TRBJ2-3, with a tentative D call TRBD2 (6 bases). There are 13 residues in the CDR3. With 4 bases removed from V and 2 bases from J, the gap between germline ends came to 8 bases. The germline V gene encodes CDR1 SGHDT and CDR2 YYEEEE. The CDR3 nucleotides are TGTGCCAGCAGCGGGGGGTCCACAGATACGCAGTATTTT. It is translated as CASSGGSTDTQYF.

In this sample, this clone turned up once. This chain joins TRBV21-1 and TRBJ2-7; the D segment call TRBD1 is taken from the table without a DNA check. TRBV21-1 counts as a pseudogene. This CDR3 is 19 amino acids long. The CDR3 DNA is TGTGCCAGCAGCAAAAGTGTCCTCCCAGGGGGCCCCGTTACCTACGAGCAGTACTTC. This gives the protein CASSKSVLPGGPVTYEQYF.

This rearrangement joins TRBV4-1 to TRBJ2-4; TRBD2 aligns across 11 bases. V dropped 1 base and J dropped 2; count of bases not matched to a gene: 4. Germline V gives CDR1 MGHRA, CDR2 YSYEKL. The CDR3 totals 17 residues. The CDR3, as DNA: TGCGCCAGCAGCCAAGGACTAGCGGGGCCCTCCAAAAACATTCAGTACTTC. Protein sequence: CASSQGLAGPSKNIQYF.

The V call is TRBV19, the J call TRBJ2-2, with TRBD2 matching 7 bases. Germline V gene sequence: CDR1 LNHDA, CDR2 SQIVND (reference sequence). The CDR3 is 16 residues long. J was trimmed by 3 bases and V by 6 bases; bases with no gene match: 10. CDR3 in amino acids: CASSHLGTTHTGELFF. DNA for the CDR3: TGTGCCAGTAGCCACCTAGGGACTACCCACACCGGGGAGCTGTTTTTT.

CDR3 DNA sequence: TGCGCCAGCAGCCCAGAAGTCACGGCTGAAGCTTTCTTT. It translates to CASSPEVTAEAFF. The J gene is TRBJ1-1, the V gene TRBV4-1; D unresolved. The V gene's germline CDR1 is MGHRA and CDR2 YSYEKL. Trimming cost V 4 bases and J 6 bases, with 12 bases left between them. The CDR3 spans 13 residues.

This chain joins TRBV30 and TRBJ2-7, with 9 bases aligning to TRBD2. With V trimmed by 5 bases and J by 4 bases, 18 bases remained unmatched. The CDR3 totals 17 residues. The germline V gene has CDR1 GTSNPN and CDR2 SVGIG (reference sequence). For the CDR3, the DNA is TGTGCCTGGGGTTCCCATCTACTAGCGGGCGGGGGGTACGAGCAGTACTTC. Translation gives CAWGSHLLAGGGYEQYF.

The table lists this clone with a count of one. CDR3: CASSLRGTGYYGYTF. The CDR3 nucleotides are TGTGCCAGCAGCTTAAGGGGAACAGGCTACTATGGCTACACCTTC. The rearrangement joins TRBV7-8 to TRBJ1-2; a weak D match, TRBD1 (5 bases). The V and J ends lost 2 bases and 3 bases respectively, with 13 bases between them. The V gene's germline CDR1 is SGHVS and CDR2 FQNEAQ. The CDR3 is made up of 15 amino acids.

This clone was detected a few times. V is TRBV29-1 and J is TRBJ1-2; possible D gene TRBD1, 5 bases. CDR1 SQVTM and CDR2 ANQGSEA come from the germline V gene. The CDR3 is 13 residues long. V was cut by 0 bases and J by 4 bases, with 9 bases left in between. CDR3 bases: TGCAGCGTTGAAGACCAGGGAAGCTATGGCTACACCTTC. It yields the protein CSVEDQGSYGYTF. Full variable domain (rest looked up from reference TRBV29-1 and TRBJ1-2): SAVISQKPSRDICQRGTSLTIQCQVDSQVTMMFWYRQQPGQSLTLIATANQGSEATYESGFVIDKFPISRPNLTFSTLTVSNMSPEDSSIYLCSVEDQGSYGYTFGSGTRLTVV.

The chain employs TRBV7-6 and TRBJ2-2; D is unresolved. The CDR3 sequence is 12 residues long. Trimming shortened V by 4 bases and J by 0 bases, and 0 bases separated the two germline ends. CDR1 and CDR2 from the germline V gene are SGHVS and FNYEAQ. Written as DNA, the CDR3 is TGTGCCAGCAGCTCGAACACCGGGGAGCTGTTTTTT. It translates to CASSSNTGELFF.

CDR3 loop: CASSEIRGRTLRGNTIYF. CDR3 nucleotides: TGTGCCAGCAGCGAAATCCGGGGACGGACCCTCCGCGGAAACACCATATATTTT. The chain combines TRBV6-1 with TRBJ1-3; possible D gene TRBD1, 5 bases. V shed 6 bases and J shed 4 bases, with 25 bases lying between them. CDR3 length: 18 amino acids. CDR1 is MNHNS, CDR2 SASEGT, per germline.

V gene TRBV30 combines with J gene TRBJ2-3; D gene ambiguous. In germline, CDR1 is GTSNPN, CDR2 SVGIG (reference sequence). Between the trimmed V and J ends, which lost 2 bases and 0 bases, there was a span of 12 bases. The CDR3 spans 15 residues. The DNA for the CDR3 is TGTGCCTGGAGTATCTCCCGGAGTAGCACAGATACGCAGTATTTT. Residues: CAWSISRSSTDTQYF.